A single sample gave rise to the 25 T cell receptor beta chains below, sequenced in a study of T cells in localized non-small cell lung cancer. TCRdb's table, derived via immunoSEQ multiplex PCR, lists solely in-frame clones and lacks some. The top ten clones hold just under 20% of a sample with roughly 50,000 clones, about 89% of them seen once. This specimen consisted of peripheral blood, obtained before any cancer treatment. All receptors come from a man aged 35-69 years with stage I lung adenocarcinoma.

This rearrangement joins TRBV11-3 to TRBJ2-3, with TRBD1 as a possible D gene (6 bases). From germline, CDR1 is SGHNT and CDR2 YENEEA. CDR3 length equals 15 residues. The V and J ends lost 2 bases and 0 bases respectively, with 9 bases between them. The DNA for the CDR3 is TGTGCCAGCAGCTTATTAGGACAGAGCACAGATACGCAGTATTTT. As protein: CASSLLGQSTDTQYF. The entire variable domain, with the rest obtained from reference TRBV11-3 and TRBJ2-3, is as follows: EAGVVQSPRYKIIEKKQPVAFWCNPISGHNTLYWYLQNLGQGPELLIRYENEEAVDDSQLPKDRFSAERLKGVDSTLKIQPAELGDSAVYLCASSLLGQSTDTQYFGPGTRLTVL.

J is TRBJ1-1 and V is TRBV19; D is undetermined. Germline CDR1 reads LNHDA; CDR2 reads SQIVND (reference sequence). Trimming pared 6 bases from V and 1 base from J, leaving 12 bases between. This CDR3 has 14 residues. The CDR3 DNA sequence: TGTGCCAGTAGCTCCCTAAAAGAGAACACTGAAGCTTTCTTT. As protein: CASSSLKENTEAFF.

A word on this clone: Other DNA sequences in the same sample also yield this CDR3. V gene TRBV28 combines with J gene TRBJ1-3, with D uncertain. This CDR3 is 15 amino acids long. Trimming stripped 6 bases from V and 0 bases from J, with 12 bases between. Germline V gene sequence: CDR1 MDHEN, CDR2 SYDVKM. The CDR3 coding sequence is TGTGCCAGCAGCCCCGGACTGACCTCTGGAAACACCATATATTTT. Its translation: CASSPGLTSGNTIYF.

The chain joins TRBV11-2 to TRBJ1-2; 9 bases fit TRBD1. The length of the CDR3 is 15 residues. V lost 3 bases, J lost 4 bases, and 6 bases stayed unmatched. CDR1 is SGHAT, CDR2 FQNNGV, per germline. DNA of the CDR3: TGTGCCAGCAGCTTGACAGGGGGTGGAACCTATGGCTACACCTTC. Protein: CASSLTGGGTYGYTF. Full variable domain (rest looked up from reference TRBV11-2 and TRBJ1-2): EAGVAQSPRYKIIEKRQSVAFWCNPISGHATLYWYQQILGQGPKLLIQFQNNGVVDDSQLPKDRFSAERLKGVDSTLKIQPAKLEDSAVYLCASSLTGGGTYGYTFGSGTRLTVV.

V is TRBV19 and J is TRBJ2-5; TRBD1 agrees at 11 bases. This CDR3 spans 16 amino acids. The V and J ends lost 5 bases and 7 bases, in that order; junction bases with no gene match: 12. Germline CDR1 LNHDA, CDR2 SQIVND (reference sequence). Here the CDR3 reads CASSSGTGGRKGTQYF. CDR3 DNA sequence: TGTGCCAGTAGTTCCGGGACAGGGGGAAGGAAGGGGACCCAGTACTTC.

CDR3 region: CASSYSATPDTQYF. CDR3 sequence (DNA): TGTGCCAGCAGTTACTCGGCTACCCCGGATACGCAGTATTTT. This rearrangement joins TRBV6-6 to TRBJ2-3; D not resolved. The CDR3 runs 14 residues. V lost 0 bases, J lost 6 bases, and 10 bases lay in between. CDR1 and CDR2 from the germline V gene are MNHNY and SVGAGI (reference sequence).

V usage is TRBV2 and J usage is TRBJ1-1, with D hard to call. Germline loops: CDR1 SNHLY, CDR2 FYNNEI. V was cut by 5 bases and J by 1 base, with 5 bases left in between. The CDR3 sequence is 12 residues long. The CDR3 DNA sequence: TGTGCCAGCAGTTCTGGGAACACTGAAGCTTTCTTT. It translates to CASSSGNTEAFF.

CDR3 coding DNA: TGTGCCAGCTCACCACCGTCAGGGTTTGGCTATGGCTACACCTTC. Translating gives CASSPPSGFGYGYTF. The chain couples TRBV18 to TRBJ1-2; the D gene is possibly TRBD1 (5 bases). The CDR3 contains 15 residues. Germline lookup yields CDR1 KGHSH and CDR2 LQKENI. Trimming stripped 0 bases from V and 4 bases from J, with 12 bases between.

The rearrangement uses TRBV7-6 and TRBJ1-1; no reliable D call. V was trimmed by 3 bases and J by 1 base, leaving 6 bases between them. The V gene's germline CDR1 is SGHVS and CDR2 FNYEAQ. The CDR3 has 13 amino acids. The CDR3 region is CASSFRGNTEAFF. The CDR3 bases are TGTGCCAGCAGCTTTCGGGGGAACACTGAAGCTTTCTTT.

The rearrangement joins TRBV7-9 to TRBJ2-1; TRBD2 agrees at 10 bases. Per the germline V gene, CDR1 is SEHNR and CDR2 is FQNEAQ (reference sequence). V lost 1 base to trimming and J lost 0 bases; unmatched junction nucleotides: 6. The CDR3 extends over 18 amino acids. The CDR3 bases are TGTGCCAGCAGCTTAGGGCTAGCGGGGGATAGCTCCTACAATGAGCAGTTCTTC. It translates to CASSLGLAGDSSYNEQFF.

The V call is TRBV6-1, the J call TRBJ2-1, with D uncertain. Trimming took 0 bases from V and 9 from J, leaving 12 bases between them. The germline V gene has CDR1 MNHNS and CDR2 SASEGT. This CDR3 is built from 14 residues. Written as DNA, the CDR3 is TGTGCCAGCAGTGAAGCGCCCTACGATACTGAGCAGTTCTTC. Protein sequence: CASSEAPYDTEQFF.

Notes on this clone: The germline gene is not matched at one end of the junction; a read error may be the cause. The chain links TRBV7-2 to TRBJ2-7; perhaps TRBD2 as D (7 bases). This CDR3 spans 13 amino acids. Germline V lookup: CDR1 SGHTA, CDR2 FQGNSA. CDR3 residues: CASSPGAGARPFF. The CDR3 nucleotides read TGTGCCAGCAGCCCCGGCGCGGGGGCCCGTCCCTTTTTC.

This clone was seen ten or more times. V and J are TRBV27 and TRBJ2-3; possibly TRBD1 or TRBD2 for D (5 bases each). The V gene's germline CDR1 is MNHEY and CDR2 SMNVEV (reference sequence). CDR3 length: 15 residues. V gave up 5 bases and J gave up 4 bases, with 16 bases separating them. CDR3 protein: CASSPDWGSADTQYF. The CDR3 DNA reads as TGTGCCAGCAGTCCCGACTGGGGGAGCGCAGATACGCAGTATTTT.

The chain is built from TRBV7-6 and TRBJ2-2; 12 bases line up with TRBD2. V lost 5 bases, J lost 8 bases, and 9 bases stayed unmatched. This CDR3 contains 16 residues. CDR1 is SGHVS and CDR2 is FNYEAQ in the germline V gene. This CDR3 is CASSPVRLAGVGELFF. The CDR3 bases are TGTGCCAGCAGCCCCGTCAGACTAGCGGGAGTTGGGGAGCTGTTTTTT.

CDR3 residues: CASSSLGGRQFF. Here the CDR3 DNA reads TGTGCCAGCAGCTCCCTTGGGGGGAGGCAGTTCTTC. This sequence joins TRBV7-9 and TRBJ2-1; tentative D call: TRBD2 (6 bases). The CDR3 consists of 12 residues. Germline-derived CDR1 and CDR2 are SEHNR and FQNEAQ (reference sequence). Trimming cost V 4 bases and J 12 bases, with 13 bases left between them. Drawing the rest from reference TRBV7-9 and TRBJ2-1, the complete variable domain is DTGVSQNPRHKITKRGQNVTFRCDPISEHNRLYWYRQTLGQGPEFLTYFQNEAQLEKSRLLSDRFSAERPKGSFSTLEIQRTEQGDSAMYLCASSSLGGRQFFGPGTRLTVL.

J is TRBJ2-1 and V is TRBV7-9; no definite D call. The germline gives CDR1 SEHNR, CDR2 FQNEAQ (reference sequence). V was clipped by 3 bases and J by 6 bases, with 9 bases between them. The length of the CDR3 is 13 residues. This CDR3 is CASSFPWGNEQFF. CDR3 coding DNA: TGTGCCAGCAGCTTCCCTTGGGGCAATGAGCAGTTCTTC.

Here the CDR3 DNA reads TGTGCCAGCAGCTTAACAGGGACTAGCGCACAAGAGACCCAGTACTTC. The encoded protein is CASSLTGTSAQETQYF. The chain couples TRBV7-8 to TRBJ2-5; 10 nucleotides match TRBD2. Germline CDR1 reads SGHVS; CDR2 reads FQNEAQ. The CDR3 covers 16 residues. After removal of 2 bases from V and 2 bases from J, the junction contained 5 bases not matched to a gene.

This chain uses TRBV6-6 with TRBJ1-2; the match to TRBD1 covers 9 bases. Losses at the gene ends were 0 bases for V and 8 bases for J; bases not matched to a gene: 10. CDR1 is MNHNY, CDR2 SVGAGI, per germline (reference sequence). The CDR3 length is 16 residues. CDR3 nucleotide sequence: TGTGCCAGCAGTTACTCGGCCGGGACAGGGTTGAGAGGCTACACCTTC. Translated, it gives CASSYSAGTGLRGYTF.

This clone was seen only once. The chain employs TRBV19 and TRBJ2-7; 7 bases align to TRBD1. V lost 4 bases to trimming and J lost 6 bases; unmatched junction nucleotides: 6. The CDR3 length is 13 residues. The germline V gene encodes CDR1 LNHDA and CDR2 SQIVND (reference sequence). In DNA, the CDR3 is TGTGCCAGTAGTAAGGGGACAGTTCTCGAGCAGTACTTC. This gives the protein CASSKGTVLEQYF.

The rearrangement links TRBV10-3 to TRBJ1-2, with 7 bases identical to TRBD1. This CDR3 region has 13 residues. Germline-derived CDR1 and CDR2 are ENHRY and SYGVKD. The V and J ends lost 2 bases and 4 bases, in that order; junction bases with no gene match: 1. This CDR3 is CAISEGTVYGYTF. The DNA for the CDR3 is TGTGCCATCAGTGAGGGGACAGTCTATGGCTACACCTTC.

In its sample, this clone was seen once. The CDR3 coding sequence is TGTGCCAGTAGCCCTCAGGGAGGCAGTAACAATCAGCCCCAGCATTTT. Residues: CASSPQGGSNNQPQHF. The chain carries TRBV19 and TRBJ1-5, with D perhaps TRBD1 (5 bases). Germline V gene lookup returns CDR1 LNHDA and CDR2 SQIVND (reference sequence). This CDR3 is built from 16 residues. The V end was cut by 6 bases, the J end by 3 bases, with 18 bases between.

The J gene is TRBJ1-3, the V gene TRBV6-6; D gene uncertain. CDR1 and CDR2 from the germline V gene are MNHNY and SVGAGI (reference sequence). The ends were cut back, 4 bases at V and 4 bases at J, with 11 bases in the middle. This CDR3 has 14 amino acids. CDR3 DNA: TGTGCCAGCAGTTCTGGACCCGTGGGAAACACCATATATTTT. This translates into CASSSGPVGNTIYF.

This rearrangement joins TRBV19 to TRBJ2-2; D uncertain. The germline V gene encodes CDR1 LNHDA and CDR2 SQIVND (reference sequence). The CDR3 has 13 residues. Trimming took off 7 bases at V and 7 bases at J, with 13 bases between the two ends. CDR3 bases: TGTGCCAGTAATGTTGCGTCCCTCGGGGAGCTGTTTTTT. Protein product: CASNVASLGELFF.

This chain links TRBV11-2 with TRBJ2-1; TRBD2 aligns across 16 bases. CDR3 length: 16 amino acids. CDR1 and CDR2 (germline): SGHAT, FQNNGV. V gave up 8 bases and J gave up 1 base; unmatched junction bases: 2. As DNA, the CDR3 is TGTGCCAGCGGGACTAGCGGGAGGGGGTCCTACAATGAGCAGTTCTTC. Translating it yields CASGTSGRGSYNEQFF.

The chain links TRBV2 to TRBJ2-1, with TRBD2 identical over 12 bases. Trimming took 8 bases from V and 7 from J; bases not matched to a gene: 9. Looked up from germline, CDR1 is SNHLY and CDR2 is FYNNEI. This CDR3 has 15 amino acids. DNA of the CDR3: TGTGCCAGCCAAGAGGGACTAGCGGGCCGAAATGAGCAGTTCTTC. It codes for CASQEGLAGRNEQFF. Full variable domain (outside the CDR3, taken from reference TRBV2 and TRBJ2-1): EPEVTQTPSHQVTQMGQEVILRCVPISNHLYFYWYRQILGQKVEFLVSFYNNEISEKSEIFDDQFSVERPDGSNFTLKIRSTKLEDSAMYFCASQEGLAGRNEQFFGPGTRLTVL.